In its sample, the clone carrying this TCR beta chain was seen once. What it recognizes is unknown. Using immunoSEQ multiplex PCR, the repertoire was profiled, and TCRdb retains in-frame clones only, with some absent. The profile covers approximately 65,000 clones, with roughly 95% appearing a single time and around 2.4% taken by the ten largest. The data were taken from a study of cytomegalovirus exposure and HLA in healthy donors. For the study at large: It was reported in a later analysis that the same platform had been used for the approximately 120 validation repertoires as for the approximately 730 first-cohort repertoires. Whole-study findings and limits: High specificity and sensitivity for cytomegalovirus status were reported for the classifier. The study designated about 180 TCR beta chains cytomegalovirus-associated. Three of the chains that were CMV-associated were confirmed in vitro to be specific for CMV antigens.

Sequenced material: PBMCs. This TCR was recovered from a man younger than 35 in good health and CMV-seronegative.

The CDR3 DNA is TGTGCCAGCAGCTCACAGGGATCCCCAGGAGGGCAGTACTTC. Translating gives CASSSQGSPGGQYF. J is TRBJ2-7 and V is TRBV11-2, with D possibly TRBD1 on 6 matching bases. V was cut by 4 bases and J by 9 bases, with 19 bases left in between. The germline CDR1 and CDR2 sequences are SGHAT and FQNNGV. The CDR3 extends over 14 amino acids.